Shown below are 3 T cell receptor beta chains from a single sample sequenced in a study of breast tumors, draining lymph nodes, adjacent tissues. A single record per CDR3 protein comes from TCRdb applying MiXCR to the multiplex PCR reads. The profile shows under 350,000 distinct CDR3 sequences, 30% of them singletons. Samples came from axillary lymph nodes draining the breast cancer. Sequenced: axillary lymph node tissue. Receptors originate from a female donor with breast cancer. Some clones in this sample may be carry-over from other donors' samples.

To note about this clonotype: Possible read error: a much larger clone is one base away. The chain employs TRBV5-1 and TRBJ2-7, with 12 bases identical to TRBD2. The CDR3 length is 12 residues. CDR1 is SGHRS, CDR2 YFSETQ, per germline. The CDR3 region is CASRLAGDEHYF. The CDR3 DNA sequence: TGCGCCAGCCGACTAGCGGGAGACGAGCACTACTTC.

This clonotype has a count of ten or more. The rearrangement joins TRBV29-1 to TRBJ2-7, with D tentatively TRBD1 (6 bases). This CDR3 comprises 14 residues. Germline V gene data show CDR1 as SQVTM and CDR2 as ANQGSEA. The V end was cut by 1 base, the J end by 2 bases, with 12 bases between. The CDR3 nucleotides read TGCAGCGTTGAAGGACAGGCACTCGCCTACGAGCAGTACTTC. Residues: CSVEGQALAYEQYF.

This clonotype was seen repeatedly, ten times or more. The rearrangement links TRBV5-8 to TRBJ2-7; unclear D gene. This CDR3 contains 16 residues. V lost 1 base and J lost 0, with 14 bases in between. Germline V gene data show CDR1 as SGHTS and CDR2 as YDEGEE. The CDR3: CASSLIPRLSSYEQYF. The CDR3 coding sequence is TGTGCCAGCAGCTTGATACCGAGGCTAAGCTCCTACGAGCAGTACTTC.